The 27 T cell receptor beta chains given below trace back to one sample, sequenced in a study of blood T cell repertoires in COVID-19. Sequenced by immunoSEQ multiplex PCR; TCRdb stores in-frame clones only, minus some. Found here are some 380,000 clones, around 87% of them singletons; the top ten hold 1% to 1.5%. The specimen sequenced was PBMCs or T cells enriched from blood (not recorded which). Every receptor here comes from a man younger than 40 who had recovered from COVID-19.

In this sample, this clone turned up once. The V call is TRBV6-4, the J call TRBJ1-1, with D tentatively TRBD1 (5 bases). The CDR3 is 13 residues long. Germline V gives CDR1 MRHNA, CDR2 SNTAGT. The V end was cut by 2 bases, the J end by 12 bases, with 16 bases between. CDR3 sequence reads: CASSDGPAGRTFF. DNA for the CDR3: TGTGCCAGCAGTGACGGCCCCGCGGGGCGGACTTTCTTT.

The rearrangement uses TRBV5-1 and TRBJ1-4, with D perhaps TRBD1 (5 bases). The CDR3 sequence is 14 residues long. Per germline, CDR1 SGHRS and CDR2 YFSETQ. Trimming took off 0 bases at V and 8 bases at J, with 11 bases between the two ends. CDR3 coding DNA: TGCGCCAGCAGCTTGGGCGGGGCCCGGGAAAAACTGTTTTTT. Translated, it gives CASSLGGAREKLFF.

The table lists this clone with a count of one. V gene TRBV30 combines with J gene TRBJ1-2; 10 nucleotides agree with TRBD1. The CDR3 length is 13 residues. After removal of 3 bases from V and 4 bases from J, the junction contained 2 bases not matched to a gene. The V gene's germline CDR1 is GTSNPN and CDR2 SVGIG (reference sequence). The CDR3 spells CAWRRDRGYGYTF. The CDR3 nucleotides are TGTGCCTGGAGAAGGGACAGGGGCTATGGCTACACCTTC.

The chain employs TRBV19 and TRBJ2-3, with 9 nucleotides matching TRBD1. Germline lookup yields CDR1 LNHDA and CDR2 SQIVND (reference sequence). The junction had 8 bases not matched to a gene; V was cut back by 10 bases and J by 6 bases. CDR3 length: 13 amino acids. The CDR3 DNA is TGTGCCACCTCGGACAGGGGTAGGGATACGCAGTATTTT. It yields the protein CATSDRGRDTQYF.

The rearrangement links TRBV27 to TRBJ2-2; D uncertain. V gave up 4 bases and J gave up 1 base, with 10 bases separating them. Germline CDR1 MNHEY, CDR2 SMNVEV (reference sequence). This CDR3 comprises 15 residues. CDR3 nucleotides: TGTGCCAGCAGTTACGACACGATGAACACCGGGGAGCTGTTTTTT. Residues: CASSYDTMNTGELFF.

The rearrangement uses TRBV9 and TRBJ2-7; 9 bases fit TRBD1. The CDR3 spans 16 residues. After removal of 4 bases from V and 4 bases from J, the junction contained 12 bases not matched to a gene. From germline, CDR1 is SGDLS and CDR2 YYNGEE. The CDR3 region is CASSPNLRDRAYEQYF. Here the CDR3 DNA reads TGTGCCAGCAGCCCCAACCTACGGGACAGGGCTTACGAGCAGTACTTC.

This chain links TRBV2 with TRBJ1-1, with 7 positions matching TRBD1. The CDR3 contains 12 residues. V shed 10 bases, J shed 6 bases, and the junction held 8 bases outside the gene matches. The V gene's germline CDR1 is SNHLY and CDR2 FYNNEI. CDR3 region: CATQTGSPEAFF. The CDR3 nucleotides read TGTGCCACCCAGACAGGGAGCCCTGAAGCTTTCTTT.

This chain uses TRBV5-1 with TRBJ2-5; 8 nucleotides line up with TRBD1. Germline CDR1 is SGHRS and CDR2 is YFSETQ. The trim removed 4 bases at V and 4 bases at J, leaving 3 bases unmatched. The CDR3 runs to 13 residues. CDR3 DNA sequence: TGCGCCAGCAGCAACGACAGGGGAGAGACCCAGTACTTC. As protein: CASSNDRGETQYF.

The chain couples TRBV3-1 (or the pseudogene TRBV3-2) to TRBJ2-3, with D hard to call. The V end lost 3 bases, the J end lost 0 bases, and 10 bases lay between the germline ends. CDR3 size: 15 residues. Germline V gives CDR1 LGHDT, CDR2 YNNKEL (reference sequence). The chain's CDR3 is CASSQWATSTDTQYF. Written as DNA, the CDR3 is TGTGCCAGCAGCCAGTGGGCAACTAGCACAGATACGCAGTATTTT.

The V call is TRBV11-2, the J call TRBJ1-1, with no clear D. This CDR3 comprises 14 residues. Germline V gene lookup returns CDR1 SGHAT and CDR2 FQNNGV. V lost 1 base and J 1 base, leaving 7 bases between the germline ends. CDR3 residues: CASSLGGRNTEAFF. The CDR3 region has the DNA TGTGCCAGCAGCTTAGGAGGGAGGAACACTGAAGCTTTCTTT.

The chain joins TRBV5-5 to TRBJ1-5; TRBD1 agrees at 10 bases. The V gene end was trimmed by 3 bases and the J gene end by 7 bases; junction bases not matched to a gene: 19. The CDR3 loop spans 19 amino acids. Germline CDR1 and CDR2: SGHKS and YYEKEE (reference sequence). CDR3 nucleotide sequence: TGTGCCAGCAGCTCTGTACCGTGGGACAGGGGAATGACGATACAGCCCCAGCATTTT. Protein: CASSSVPWDRGMTIQPQHF.

The chain combines TRBV29-1 with TRBJ2-5, with D perhaps TRBD1 (6 bases). The length of the CDR3 is 12 residues. The V end lost 8 bases, the J end lost 1 base, and 11 bases lay between the germline ends. Germline V gene sequence: CDR1 SQVTM, CDR2 ANQGSEA. DNA for the CDR3: TGCAGCTCTGGACAGTCCCAAGAGACCCAGTACTTC. Its translation: CSSGQSQETQYF.

The chain joins TRBV10-3 to TRBJ1-4; TRBD1 agrees at 10 bases. The V and J ends lost 4 bases and 8 bases, in that order; junction bases with no gene match: 10. CDR3 length: 16 residues. Germline values: CDR1 ENHRY, CDR2 SYGVKD. CDR3 DNA sequence: TGTGCCATCAGTGGATCCGGGACAGGGGAAGGCGAAAAACTGTTTTTT. Its translation is CAISGSGTGEGEKLFF.

The chain combines TRBV7-2 with TRBJ1-1; D call uncertain. Germline V gene lookup returns CDR1 SGHTA and CDR2 FQGNSA. The CDR3 runs to 14 residues. Trimming pared 1 base from V and 6 bases from J, leaving 12 bases between. CDR3 bases: TGTGCCAGCAGCTTAGGAGTGACCCGGGCTGAAGCTTTCTTT. Protein product: CASSLGVTRAEAFF. The full variable domain, with the rest looked up from reference TRBV7-2 and TRBJ1-1, is GAGVSQSPSNKVTEKGKDVELRCDPISGHTALYWYRQSLGQGLEFLIYFQGNSAPDKSGLPSDRFSAERTGGSVSTLTIQRTQQEDSAVYLCASSLGVTRAEAFFGQGTRLTVV.

This clone was detected a few times. DNA of the CDR3: TGTGCCAGCAGGGGCGACACTGAAGCTTTCTTT. It translates to CASRGDTEAFF. The chain couples TRBV2 to TRBJ1-1; unclear D gene. V lost 6 bases and J 3 bases, leaving 5 bases between the germline ends. This CDR3 has 11 amino acids. Germline loops: CDR1 SNHLY, CDR2 FYNNEI.

V gene TRBV6-6 combines with J gene TRBJ2-1, with D tentatively TRBD2 (5 bases). V lost 5 bases and J 5 bases, leaving 10 bases between the germline ends. The CDR3 covers 13 residues. CDR1 MNHNY and CDR2 SVGAGI come from the germline V gene (reference sequence). CDR3: CASSMRENNEQFF. The CDR3 nucleotides are TGTGCCAGCAGTATGAGGGAAAACAATGAGCAGTTCTTC.

The chain couples TRBV7-2 to TRBJ2-1, with 13 bases identical to TRBD2. The CDR3 runs to 12 residues. V dropped 6 bases and J dropped 15; count of bases not matched to a gene: 5. The germline V gene has CDR1 SGHTA and CDR2 FQGNSA. As DNA, the CDR3 is TGTGCCAGCAGGGAACTAGCGGGGGGGCCGTTCTTC. Translating gives CASRELAGGPFF. Full variable domain (outside the CDR3, taken from reference TRBV7-2 and TRBJ2-1): GAGVSQSPSNKVTEKGKDVELRCDPISGHTALYWYRQSLGQGLEFLIYFQGNSAPDKSGLPSDRFSAERTGGSVSTLTIQRTQQEDSAVYLCASRELAGGPFFGPGTRLTVL.

This clone was recorded once. This sequence joins TRBV11-1 and TRBJ1-1; no clear D gene. This CDR3 has 16 amino acids. Germline V gene sequence: CDR1 SGHAT, CDR2 FQDESV (reference sequence). Between the trimmed V and J ends, which lost 1 base and 0 bases, there was a span of 12 bases. The CDR3: CASSLDGFLMNTEAFF. In DNA form, the CDR3 reads TGTGCCAGCAGCTTAGATGGCTTTCTCATGAACACTGAAGCTTTCTTT.

V gene TRBV7-2 combines with J gene TRBJ2-3; D is uncertain. V was cut by 2 bases and J by 4 bases, with 7 bases left in between. The CDR3 totals 13 residues. CDR1 and CDR2 from the germline V gene are SGHTA and FQGNSA. In nucleotides, the CDR3 is TGTGCCAGCAGCTTATTGTCGGCAGATACGCAGTATTTT. It specifies CASSLLSADTQYF.

The gene calls are TRBV9 and TRBJ1-2; 8 bases line up with TRBD1. Germline V CDR1 and CDR2: SGDLS, YYNGEE. J gave up 5 bases and V 6 bases, and 6 bases lay outside the gene matches. CDR3 size: 13 residues. The CDR3 region is CASTRTGSYGYTF. The DNA of the CDR3 is TGTGCCAGCACCAGGACAGGGTCTTATGGCTACACCTTC.

This clone was seen a few times. CDR3: CASSAGTGVEQFF. CDR3 nucleotide sequence: TGTGCCAGCAGTGCCGGGACAGGGGTTGAGCAGTTCTTC. V gene TRBV12-3 or TRBV12-4 combines with J gene TRBJ2-1, with 10 nucleotides matching TRBD1. The CDR3 is 13 amino acids. J lost 9 bases, V lost 5 bases, and 4 bases had no gene match.

The chain recombines TRBV4-1 with TRBJ2-7; D gene unclear. This CDR3 is 18 amino acids long. Germline V CDR1 and CDR2: MGHRA, YSYEKL. V lost 0 bases, J lost 1 base, and 19 bases lay in between. The CDR3 DNA reads TGCGCCAGCAGCCAAGATAAAGGCCTCTTTGGAGAGTCCTACGAGCAGTACTTC. Translation: CASSQDKGLFGESYEQYF.

This chain joins TRBV10-3 and TRBJ1-3; D not certain. CDR1 is ENHRY and CDR2 is SYGVKD in the germline V gene. The CDR3 length is 13 residues. Trimming shortened V by 4 bases and J by 2 bases, and 6 bases separated the two germline ends. As DNA, the CDR3 is TGTGCCATCAGTGCAACTGCTGGAAACACCATATATTTT. Translation: CAISATAGNTIYF.

V usage is TRBV7-9 and J usage is TRBJ1-5; 9 positions agree with TRBD1. In germline, CDR1 is SEHNR, CDR2 FQNEAQ (reference sequence). There are 16 residues in the CDR3. The ends lost 3 bases at V and 6 bases at J; junction bases unmatched: 9. The CDR3 loop is CASSFGPGQGAQPQHF. For the CDR3, the DNA is TGTGCCAGCAGCTTCGGACCGGGACAGGGTGCTCAGCCCCAGCATTTT.

The rearrangement links TRBV7-2 to TRBJ1-2; TRBD1 might be the D (6 bases). Trimming removed 4 bases from V and 1 base from J, with 13 bases in between. CDR1 and CDR2 (germline): SGHTA, FQGNSA. This CDR3 spans 15 amino acids. The CDR3 loop is CASSYTGQLNYGYTF. Here the CDR3 DNA reads TGTGCCAGCAGCTACACCGGACAGCTTAACTATGGCTACACCTTC.

The CDR3 loop is CASSYRGGGAFF. CDR3 coding DNA: TGTGCCAGCAGTTACCGTGGGGGGGGAGCTTTCTTT. This chain uses TRBV6-5 with TRBJ1-1; tentatively, D is TRBD1 (5 bases). CDR1 and CDR2 (germline): MNHEY, SVGAGI. CDR3 length: 12 amino acids. V was pared by 2 bases and J by 10 bases, with 11 bases between.

This clone was seen only once. V is TRBV28 and J is TRBJ2-7; no clear D. Deletions cut 6 bases from V and 6 bases from J, with 6 bases between. There are 10 residues in the CDR3. Germline CDR1 is MDHEN and CDR2 is SYDVKM. CDR3 DNA sequence: TGTGCCAGCAGCCCCGGCGAGCAGTACTTC. Its translation is CASSPGEQYF.